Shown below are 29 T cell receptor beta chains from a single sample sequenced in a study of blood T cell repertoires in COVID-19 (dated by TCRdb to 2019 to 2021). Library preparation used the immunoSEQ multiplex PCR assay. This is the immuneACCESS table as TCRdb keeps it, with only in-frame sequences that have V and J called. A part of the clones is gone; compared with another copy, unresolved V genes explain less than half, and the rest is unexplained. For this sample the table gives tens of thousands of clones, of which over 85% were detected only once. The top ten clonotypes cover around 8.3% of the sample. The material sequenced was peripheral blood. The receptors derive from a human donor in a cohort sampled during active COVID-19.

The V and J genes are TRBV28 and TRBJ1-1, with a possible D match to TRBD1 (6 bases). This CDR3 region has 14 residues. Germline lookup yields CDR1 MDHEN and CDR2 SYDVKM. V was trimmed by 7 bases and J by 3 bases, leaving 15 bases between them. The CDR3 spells CASTYPGQYTEAFF. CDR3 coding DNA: TGTGCCAGCACCTACCCCGGACAGTACACTGAAGCTTTCTTT.

The CDR3 nucleotides read TGTGCCAGTAGTCCGTCGACAGAAATCACAGATACGCAGTATTTT. Translation: CASSPSTEITDTQYF. The chain joins TRBV19 to TRBJ2-3; D is possibly TRBD1 (5 bases). The CDR3 contains 15 residues. Germline V gene sequence: CDR1 LNHDA, CDR2 SQIVND (reference sequence). The ends were cut back, 5 bases at V and 2 bases at J, with 14 bases in the middle. Using reference TRBV19 and TRBJ2-3 for the parts outside the CDR3, the full variable domain is DGGITQSPKYLFRKEGQNVTLSCEQNLNHDAMYWYRQDPGQGLRLIYYSQIVNDFQKGDIAEGYSVSREKKESFPLTVTSAQKNPTAFYLCASSPSTEITDTQYFGPGTRLTVL.

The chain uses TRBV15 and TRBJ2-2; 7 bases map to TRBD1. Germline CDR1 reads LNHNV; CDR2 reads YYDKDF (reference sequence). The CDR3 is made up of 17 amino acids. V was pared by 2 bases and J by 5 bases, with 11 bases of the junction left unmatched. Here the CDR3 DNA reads TGTGCCACCAGCAGATCCCCCTCCGGGACAGCTACCGGGGAGCTGTTTTTT. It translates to CATSRSPSGTATGELFF.

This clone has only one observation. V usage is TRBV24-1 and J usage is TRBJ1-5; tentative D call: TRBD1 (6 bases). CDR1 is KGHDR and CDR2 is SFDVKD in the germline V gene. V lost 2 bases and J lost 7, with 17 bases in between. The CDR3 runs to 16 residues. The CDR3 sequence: CATSDSDSALGQPQHF. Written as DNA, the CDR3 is TGTGCCACCAGTGATTCGGACAGTGCCTTAGGGCAGCCCCAGCATTTT.

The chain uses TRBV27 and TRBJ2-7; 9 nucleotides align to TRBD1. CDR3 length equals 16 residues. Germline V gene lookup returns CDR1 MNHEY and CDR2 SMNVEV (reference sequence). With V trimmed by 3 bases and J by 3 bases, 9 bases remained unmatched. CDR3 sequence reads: CASSFAPGQGDYEQYF. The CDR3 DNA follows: TGTGCCAGCAGTTTCGCCCCGGGACAGGGCGACTACGAGCAGTACTTC.

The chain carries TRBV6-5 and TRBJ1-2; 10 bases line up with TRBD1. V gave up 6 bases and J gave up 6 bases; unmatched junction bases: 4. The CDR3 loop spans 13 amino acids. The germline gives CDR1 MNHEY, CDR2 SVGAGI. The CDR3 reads CASSRDRGDGYTF. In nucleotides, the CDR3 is TGTGCCAGCAGCAGGGACAGGGGAGATGGCTACACCTTC.

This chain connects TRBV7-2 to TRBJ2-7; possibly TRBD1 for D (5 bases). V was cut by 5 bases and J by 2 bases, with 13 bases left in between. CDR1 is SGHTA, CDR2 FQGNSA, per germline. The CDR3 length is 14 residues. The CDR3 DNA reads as TGTGCCAGCAGCCCAGGGCATCGAGCCTACGAGCAGTACTTC. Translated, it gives CASSPGHRAYEQYF.

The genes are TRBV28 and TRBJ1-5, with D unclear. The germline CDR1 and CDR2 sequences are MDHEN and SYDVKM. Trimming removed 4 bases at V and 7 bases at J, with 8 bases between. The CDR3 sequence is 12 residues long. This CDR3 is CASSSLSQPQHF. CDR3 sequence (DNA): TGTGCCAGCAGTTCACTATCCCAGCCCCAGCATTTT.

In nucleotides, the CDR3 is TGTGCCAGCAGCGTAGGCTGGGGGGGCGCGGGTCAGCCCCAGCATTTT. Its translation is CASSVGWGGAGQPQHF. The gene calls are TRBV9 and TRBJ1-5; D may be TRBD1 (6 bases). CDR3 length: 16 residues. The germline V gene encodes CDR1 SGDLS and CDR2 YYNGEE. V was trimmed by 0 bases and J by 6 bases, leaving 16 bases between them.

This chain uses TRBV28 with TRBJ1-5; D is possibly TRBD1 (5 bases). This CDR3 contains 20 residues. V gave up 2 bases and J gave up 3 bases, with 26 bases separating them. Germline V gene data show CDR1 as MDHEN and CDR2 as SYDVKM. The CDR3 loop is CASSLEFGVGAGRFNQPQHF. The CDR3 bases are TGTGCCAGCAGTTTAGAATTCGGTGTAGGGGCAGGGCGCTTCAATCAGCCCCAGCATTTT. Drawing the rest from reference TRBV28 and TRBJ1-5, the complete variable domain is DVKVTQSSRYLVKRTGEKVFLECVQDMDHENMFWYRQDPGLGLRLIYFSYDVKMKEKGDIPEGYSVSREKKERFSLILESASTNQTSMYLCASSLEFGVGAGRFNQPQHFGDGTRLSIL.

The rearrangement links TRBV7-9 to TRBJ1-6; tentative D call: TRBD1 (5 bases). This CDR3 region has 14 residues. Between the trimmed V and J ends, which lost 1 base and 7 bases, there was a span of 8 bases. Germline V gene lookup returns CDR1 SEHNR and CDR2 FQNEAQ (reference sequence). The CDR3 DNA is TGTGCCAGCAGCTTAGACCAGGGAAATTCACCCCTCCACTTT. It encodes CASSLDQGNSPLHF.

The CDR3 loop is CASSSPRNYGYTF. In DNA form, the CDR3 reads TGTGCCAGTAGTTCCCCCAGAAACTATGGCTACACCTTC. The chain has TRBV19 and TRBJ1-2; D is uncertain. The germline V gene has CDR1 LNHDA and CDR2 SQIVND (reference sequence). The CDR3 runs 13 residues. The ends were cut back, 5 bases at V and 2 bases at J, with 9 bases in the middle. Combining the CDR3 with reference TRBV19 and TRBJ1-2 gives the whole variable domain DGGITQSPKYLFRKEGQNVTLSCEQNLNHDAMYWYRQDPGQGLRLIYYSQIVNDFQKGDIAEGYSVSREKKESFPLTVTSAQKNPTAFYLCASSSPRNYGYTFGSGTRLTVV.

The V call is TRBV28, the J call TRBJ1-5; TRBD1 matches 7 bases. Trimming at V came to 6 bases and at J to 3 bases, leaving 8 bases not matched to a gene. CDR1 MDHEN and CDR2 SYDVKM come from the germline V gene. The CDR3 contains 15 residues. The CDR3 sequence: CASRLGQVPNQPQHF. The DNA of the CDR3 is TGTGCCAGCAGGTTAGGACAGGTTCCCAATCAGCCCCAGCATTTT.

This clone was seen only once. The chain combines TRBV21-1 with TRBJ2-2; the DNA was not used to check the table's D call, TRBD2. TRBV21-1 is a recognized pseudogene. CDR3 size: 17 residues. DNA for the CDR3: TGTGCCAGCAGCGCCCGACTAGCGGGAGTTTATACCGGGGAGCTGTTTTTT. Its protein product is CASSARLAGVYTGELFF.

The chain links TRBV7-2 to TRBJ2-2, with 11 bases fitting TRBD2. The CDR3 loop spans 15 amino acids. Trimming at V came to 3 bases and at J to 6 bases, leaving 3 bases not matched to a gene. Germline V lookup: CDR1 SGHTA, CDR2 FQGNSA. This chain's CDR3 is CASSLVAGGSGELFF. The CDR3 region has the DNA TGTGCCAGCAGCTTGGTAGCGGGGGGGTCCGGGGAGCTGTTTTTT.

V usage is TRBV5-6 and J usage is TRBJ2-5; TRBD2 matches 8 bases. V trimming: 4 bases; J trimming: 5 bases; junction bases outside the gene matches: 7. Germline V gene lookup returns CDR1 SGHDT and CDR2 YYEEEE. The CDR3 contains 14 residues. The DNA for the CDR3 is TGTGCCAGCAGCCGTAGCGGGGTGGGGGAGACCCAGTACTTC. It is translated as CASSRSGVGETQYF.

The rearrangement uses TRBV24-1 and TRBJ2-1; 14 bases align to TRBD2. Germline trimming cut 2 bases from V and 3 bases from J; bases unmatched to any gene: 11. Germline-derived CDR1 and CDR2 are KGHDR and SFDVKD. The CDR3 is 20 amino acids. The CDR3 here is CATSDSGTSGRGASYNEQFF. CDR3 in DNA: TGTGCCACCAGTGATTCGGGGACTAGCGGGAGAGGGGCTAGCTACAATGAGCAGTTCTTC.

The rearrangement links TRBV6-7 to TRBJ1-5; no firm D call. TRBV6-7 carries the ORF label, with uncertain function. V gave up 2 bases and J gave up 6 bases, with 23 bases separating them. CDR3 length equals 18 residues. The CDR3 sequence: CASSYPVGVIKFGQPQHF. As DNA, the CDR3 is TGTGCCAGCAGTTACCCCGTCGGGGTTATTAAGTTCGGTCAGCCCCAGCATTTT.

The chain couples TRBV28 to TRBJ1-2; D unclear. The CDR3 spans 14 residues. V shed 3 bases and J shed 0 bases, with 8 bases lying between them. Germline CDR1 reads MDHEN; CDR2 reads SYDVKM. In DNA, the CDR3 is TGTGCCAGCAGTTTCTCGATAGCTAACTATGGCTACACCTTC. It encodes CASSFSIANYGYTF.

CDR3 sequence (DNA): TGTGCCAGCAGCCCCGGGAGGGACGGCTATGGCTACACCTTC. This gives the protein CASSPGRDGYGYTF. The chain links TRBV6-5 to TRBJ1-2; a possible D gene is TRBD1 (5 bases). The germline V gene encodes CDR1 MNHEY and CDR2 SVGAGI. With 6 bases removed from V and 4 bases from J, the gap between germline ends came to 15 bases. This CDR3 is built from 14 residues.

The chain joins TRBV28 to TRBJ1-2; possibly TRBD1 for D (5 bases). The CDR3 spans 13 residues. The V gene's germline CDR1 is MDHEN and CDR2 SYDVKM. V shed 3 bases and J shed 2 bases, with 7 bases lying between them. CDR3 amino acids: CASSFNRNYGYTF. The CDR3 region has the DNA TGTGCCAGCAGTTTTAACAGGAACTATGGCTACACCTTC.

CDR3 sequence (DNA): TGTGCCAGCTCACCACGACAAACAATATACAATGAGCAGTTCTTC. This sequence encodes CASSPRQTIYNEQFF. This chain uses TRBV18 with TRBJ2-1, with unresolved D. The CDR3 loop spans 15 amino acids. The V end lost 1 base, the J end lost 4 bases, and 11 bases lay between the germline ends. In germline, CDR1 is KGHSH, CDR2 LQKENI.

CDR3 sequence (DNA): TGTGCCAGCAGTGAACAGGCCGGCCAAGATACGCAGTATTTT. Translated, it gives CASSEQAGQDTQYF. This chain links TRBV2 with TRBJ2-3, with no clear D. The CDR3 totals 14 residues. V was pared by 2 bases and J by 5 bases, with 11 bases between. Looked up from germline, CDR1 is SNHLY and CDR2 is FYNNEI.

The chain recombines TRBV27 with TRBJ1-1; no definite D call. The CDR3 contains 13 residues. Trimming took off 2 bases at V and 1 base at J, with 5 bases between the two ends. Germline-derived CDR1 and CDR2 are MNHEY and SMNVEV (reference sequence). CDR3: CASSLRENTEAFF. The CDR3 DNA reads TGTGCCAGCAGTTTACGAGAGAACACTGAAGCTTTCTTT.

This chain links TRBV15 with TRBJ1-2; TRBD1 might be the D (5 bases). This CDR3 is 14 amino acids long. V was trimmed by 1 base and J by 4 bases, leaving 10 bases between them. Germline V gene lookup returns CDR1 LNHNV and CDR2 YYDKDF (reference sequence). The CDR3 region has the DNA TGTGCCACCAGCAGAGGTCAGGGAGGCTATGGCTACACCTTC. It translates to CATSRGQGGYGYTF. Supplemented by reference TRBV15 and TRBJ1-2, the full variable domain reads DAMVIQNPRYQVTQFGKPVTLSCSQTLNHNVMYWYQQKSSQAPKLLFHYYDKDFNNEADTPDNFQSRRPNTSFCFLDIRSPGLGDTAMYLCATSRGQGGYGYTFGSGTRLTVV.

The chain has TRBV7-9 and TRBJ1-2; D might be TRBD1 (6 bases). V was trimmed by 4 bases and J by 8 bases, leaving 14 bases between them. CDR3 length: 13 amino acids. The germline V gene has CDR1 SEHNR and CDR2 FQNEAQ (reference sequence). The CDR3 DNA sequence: TGTGCCAGCAGCTCCAGGGGAGGGTCAGGCTACACCTTC. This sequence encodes CASSSRGGSGYTF. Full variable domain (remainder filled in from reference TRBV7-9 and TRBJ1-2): DTGVSQNPRHKITKRGQNVTFRCDPISEHNRLYWYRQTLGQGPEFLTYFQNEAQLEKSRLLSDRFSAERPKGSFSTLEIQRTEQGDSAMYLCASSSRGGSGYTFGSGTRLTVV.

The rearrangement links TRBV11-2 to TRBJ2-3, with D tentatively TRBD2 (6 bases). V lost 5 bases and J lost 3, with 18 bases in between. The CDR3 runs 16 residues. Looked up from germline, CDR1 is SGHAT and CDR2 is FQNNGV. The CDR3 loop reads CASSETTGGGTDTQYF. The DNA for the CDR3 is TGTGCCAGCAGCGAGACCACCGGCGGAGGGACAGATACGCAGTATTTT.

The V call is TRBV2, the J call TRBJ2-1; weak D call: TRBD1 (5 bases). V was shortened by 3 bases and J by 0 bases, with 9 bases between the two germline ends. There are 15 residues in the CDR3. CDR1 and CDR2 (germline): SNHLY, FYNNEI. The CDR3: CASSDRVRSYNEQFF. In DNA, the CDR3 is TGTGCCAGCAGTGACAGGGTTCGCTCCTACAATGAGCAGTTCTTC.

CDR3 DNA sequence: TGTGCCAGCAGCTTAGGGGGCGGTAACAATCAGCCCCAGCATTTT. The encoded protein is CASSLGGGNNQPQHF. This rearrangement joins TRBV7-9 to TRBJ1-5; D might be TRBD1 (5 bases). Per the germline V gene, CDR1 is SEHNR and CDR2 is FQNEAQ (reference sequence). The CDR3 covers 15 residues. Trimming left V 1 base short and J 3 bases short, with 10 bases between.